This T cell receptor (beta chain) was sequenced during a study of regulatory T cells in long-lasting Graves disease. Per germline, CDR1 SGHRS and CDR2 YFSETQ. This CDR3 has 14 residues. The V end was cut by 3 bases, the J end by 5 bases, with 14 bases between. This clonotype was counted between two and nine times. Its antigen is not identified. Findings of the study overall: New patients shared roughly 1,000 public clonotypes, and persistent patients shared more, with over 2,500.

Combining iRepertoire HTBI primers with Arm-PCR of CDR3 regions, the authors built TCR beta libraries. TCRdb reprocessed the multiplex PCR reads with MiXCR, giving one entry per CDR3 protein. The sample includes about 450,000 distinct CDR3 sequences, 23% of them seen just once. Time point reported: persistent/refractory GD, antithyroid drugs over 5 years with positive TRAb. The TCR library was made from RNA that had been extracted from PBMCs in TRIzol. The rearrangement joins TRBV5-1 to TRBJ1-2, with D possibly TRBD1 on 6 matching bases. Source: peripheral blood mononuclear cells (PBMCs), taken when the disease was refractory, from a patient treated with antithyroid drugs. The origin of this receptor is a female donor with Graves disease. The CDR3: CASSSMTGGYGYTF. The CDR3 DNA reads as TGCGCCAGCAGCTCGATGACAGGAGGATATGGCTACACCTTC.